This TCR beta chain was captured by sequencing in a study of Ad26.COV2.S vaccination and SARS-CoV-2 variants. Across the study: Intramuscular Ad26.COV2.S doses were given once or twice, 56 days apart. Study-wide findings and caveats: Whether participants received vaccine or placebo, their non-spike TCR breadth was similar. There was reportedly substantial breadth in spike-specific CD8+ and CD4+ T cell responses after vaccination.

Regarding this clone: Its antigen is undetermined.

Produced via immunoSEQ multiplex PCR; TCRdb's table is partial and in-frame only. The table has 300,000 to 350,000 clones, just under 85% seen once. Treatment given: 15 to 20 received Ad26.COV2.S at low or high dose, single or two shots; several received placebo; per-sample allocation not given. Samples came from day 63 after the first vaccine or placebo injection. In Boston, the donor was an adult between 18-55 years of age. CDR3 size: 15 residues. The ends were cut back, 2 bases at V and 0 bases at J, with 11 bases in the middle. Germline values: CDR1 MNHEY, CDR2 SVGAGI. The receptor was isolated from a person between 18 and 65 years old who received the Ad26.COV2.S COVID-19 vaccine or a placebo. V gene TRBV6-5 combines with J gene TRBJ2-7; D ambiguous. This sample comprised peripheral blood, obtained in a trial of Ad26.COV2.S vaccine versus placebo. CDR3: CASSYSHRSSYEQYF. The CDR3 region has the DNA TGTGCCAGCAGTTACAGTCACAGAAGCTCCTACGAGCAGTACTTC.